The rows below give T cell receptor beta chains drawn from one sample of a study of vaccination effects on CD4 cells after COVID-19. Their antigen targets remain unknown. TCRdb's table, derived via immunoSEQ multiplex PCR, lists solely in-frame clones and lacks some. The table records some 14,000 clones, 75% of them present only once. The material sequenced was CD4+ T cells from PBMCs cultured with HCoV-NL63 spike peptides, taken after COVID-19 vaccination. Source of these receptors: a human donor who received a COVID-19 vaccine. The CDR3 runs from the conserved cysteine through the conserved F or W. D genes are given only for firm matches.

J gene: TRBJ2-7
CDR3 length: 15
V gene: TRBV25-1
D gene: .
CDR3 protein: CASSAGHLGAYEQYF

J gene: TRBJ1-1
CDR3 length: 13
V gene: TRBV7-3
D gene: .
CDR3 protein: CASSLIRETEAFF

J gene: TRBJ2-1
CDR3 length: 13
V gene: TRBV4-1
D gene: .
CDR3 protein: CASTLVRGNEQFF

J gene: TRBJ2-7
CDR3 length: 16
V gene: TRBV3-1/TRBV3-2
D gene: TRBD2
CDR3 protein: CASSQGPLAGVFEQYF

J gene: TRBJ1-1
CDR3 length: 14
V gene: TRBV27
D gene: .
CDR3 protein: CASGRWGANTEAFF

J gene: TRBJ2-3
CDR3 length: 13
V gene: TRBV6-6
D gene: TRBD2
CDR3 protein: CASKRGDTDTQYF

J gene: TRBJ2-2
CDR3 length: 19
V gene: TRBV3-1/TRBV3-2
D gene: .
CDR3 protein: CASSQDLVFRGLGSGELFF

J gene: TRBJ2-3
CDR3 length: 16
V gene: TRBV7-8
D gene: .
CDR3 protein: CASSLKTRGRTDTQYF

J gene: TRBJ2-5
CDR3 length: 14
V gene: TRBV30
D gene: TRBD1
CDR3 protein: CAWKRTGGRETQYF

J gene: TRBJ2-7
CDR3 length: 15
V gene: TRBV29-1
D gene: TRBD1
CDR3 protein: CSVGTGFLGTYEQYF

J gene: TRBJ2-5
CDR3 length: 15
V gene: TRBV9
D gene: .
CDR3 protein: CASSVEQTLGETQYF

J gene: TRBJ1-2
CDR3 length: 12
V gene: TRBV5-8
D gene: .
CDR3 protein: CASSPWKGSYTF

J gene: TRBJ2-5
CDR3 length: 13
V gene: TRBV5-1
D gene: .
CDR3 protein: CASSPGTEETQYF

J gene: TRBJ2-3
CDR3 length: 15
V gene: TRBV15
D gene: TRBD2
CDR3 protein: CATRSGGGRADTQYF

J gene: TRBJ2-2
CDR3 length: 14
V gene: TRBV19
D gene: .
CDR3 protein: CASRGGRLTGELFF

J gene: TRBJ1-2
CDR3 length: 14
V gene: TRBV15
D gene: .
CDR3 protein: CATSRDLSTYGYTF

J gene: TRBJ2-7
CDR3 length: 14
V gene: TRBV4-1
D gene: .
CDR3 protein: CASSRVGRRGEQYF

J gene: TRBJ1-1
CDR3 length: 11
V gene: TRBV10-3
D gene: TRBD1
CDR3 protein: CATHQGAEAFF

J gene: TRBJ1-5
CDR3 length: 18
V gene: TRBV4-2
D gene: .
CDR3 protein: CASSQDLRTPYSNQPQHF

J gene: TRBJ1-2
CDR3 length: 14
V gene: TRBV27
D gene: TRBD1
CDR3 protein: CASRLTGGDYGYTF

J gene: TRBJ2-7
CDR3 length: 15
V gene: TRBV5-1
D gene: .
CDR3 protein: CASSRGPRVEEEQYF

J gene: TRBJ1-1
CDR3 length: 16
V gene: TRBV5-1
D gene: .
CDR3 protein: CASSLASGGRHTEAFF

J gene: TRBJ2-3
CDR3 length: 16
V gene: TRBV6-6
D gene: TRBD2
CDR3 protein: CASSFKTSGGGHTQYF

J gene: TRBJ1-5
CDR3 length: 14
V gene: TRBV9
D gene: .
CDR3 protein: CASSFRDTSRPQHF

J gene: TRBJ1-2
CDR3 length: 13
V gene: TRBV7-3
D gene: .
CDR3 protein: CASSLTSQAGYTF